This T cell receptor beta chain appears in the sequencing data of a study of beta chain features in type 1 diabetes. A sort by CD45RO/CCR7/CD25/CD127/CD95/CD27 yielded CD4+ naive, central memory, regulatory and stem cell-like memory cells. Reverse transcription of all isolated RNA meant that expressed TCRB transcripts were sequenced. Assay: immunoSEQ multiplex PCR; the TCRdb copy retains only in-frame clones and omits some. In the table there are over 700,000 clones, 15% to 20% of which are singletons. Sample: naive CD4+ T cells from blood. The receptor was isolated from a young woman in good health.

The CDR3 protein is CAISSSAESGTQYF. CDR3 coding DNA: TGTGCCATCTCCTCTTCGGCAGAGAGTGGGACCCAGTACTTC. V is TRBV10-3 and J is TRBJ2-5, with D unresolved. Germline values: CDR1 ENHRY, CDR2 SYGVKD. The CDR3 contains 14 residues. V shed 8 bases and J shed 7 bases, with 20 bases lying between them.